The source of this T cell receptor beta chain is a study of T-cell memory formation after mild COVID-19. About the research overall: The two donors had largely donor-specific TCR clusters. Findings and caveats of the study: The study found contracting CD4+ clones mainly in CM and EM and contracting CD8+ clones in EMRA. Balance between CD4 and CD8 was seen in clones contracting day 15 to 85, and a CD4+ lean was seen in later expanders. Researchers found some responding clones in pre-infection memory, a sign that cross-reactive memory joined.

TCRdb reanalysed the 5' RACE reads using MiXCR and keeps one entry per CDR3 protein. The sample shows 450,000 or so distinct CDR3 sequences, approximately 20% of them seen only once. This clonotype was observed a few times. No antigen is known for it. This CDR3 spans 16 amino acids. The junction had 11 bases not matched to a gene; V was cut back by 1 base and J by 6 bases. Germline CDR1 and CDR2: MGHRA and YSYEKL. This sequence joins TRBV4-1 and TRBJ2-7, with TRBD2 matching 8 bases. The source of this sequence is an adult woman who had mild COVID-19 (a few samples of this study predate the infection). Cell type and time point are not known. Sample: PBMCs or a T cell subset sorted from them (not recorded which). CDR3 DNA: TGCGCCAGCAGCCAAGTGGGACTAGGGCAGGGCCTCGAGCAGTACTTC. Protein: CASSQVGLGQGLEQYF.